This T cell receptor beta chain stems from a study of blood T cells in healthy people across ages. Study-level information: In model experiments, template switching was able to capture about one barcoded beta molecule for every two T cells that were present.

Germline V gene data show CDR1 as SQVTM and CDR2 as ANQGSEA. V dropped 6 bases and J dropped 1 base, with 9 bases sitting between them. This CDR3 has 12 amino acids. A second 7 to 11 cycle PCR used barcoded and J-beta primers. TCRdb analysed the 5' RACE reads with MiXCR anew, one entry per CDR3 protein. The sample lists approximately 900,000 distinct CDR3 sequences; 25% to 35% were seen once. In addition, the sample was reused for a study of T cells of mothers and their children. That investigation notes: Every mother supplied over 9 million TCR beta CDR3 reads and every child 2.5 million to 3.5 million.

The genes are TRBV29-1 and TRBJ1-1, with D possibly matching TRBD1 (5 bases). The specimen sequenced was blood. The sequence came from a woman between 40 and 50 years old in good health. CDR3 nucleotides: TGCAGCGTGGGACCGTCGAACACTGAAGCTTTCTTT. Its translation is CSVGPSNTEAFF.